This TCR beta chain was identified during a study of identical twins (dated by TCRdb to the mid-2010s). For the study in its entirety: To test whether fetal clonotypes persist, the study used deep sequencing on TCR alpha and beta repertoires from monozygotic twins, unrelated adults of various ages, and cord blood. To rule out contamination, the twin experiments were replicated at different times with different library preparation protocols.

General study outcomes and caveats: Zero-insertion analyses could be partly confounded by invariant T cells such as MAIT and iNKT, though diverse VJ usage argued against such confounding for most clonotypes. Fewer insertions were carried by abundant cord blood beta clonotypes; a weaker similar trend was observed in young adult naive repertoires, while no such trend was observed in memory repertoires. Because the same donors could not be followed over many years, the conclusions relied on cross-sectional statistical analysis. Excess twin sharing in beta out-of-frame sequences was weaker because fewer shared sequences lowered the signal-to-noise ratio. In monozygotic twins, out-of-frame TCR alpha sharing was systematically underestimated by recombination models, although the models agreed with sharing between unrelated individuals. Compared with coincidental sharing between unrelated individuals, out-of-frame TCR alpha sequences shared between twins showed an excess of sequences with low generation probability.

This clonotype was seen a few times. Its antigen target is currently unknown. Within one base of it there is no much larger clone, and no base qualities were kept. Trimming at the junction amounts to 2 bases on V and 8 bases on J, and the germline ends lie 9 bases apart. From the germline V gene (reference sequence), CDR1 is MNHNY and CDR2 is SVGAGI. CDR3 length: 12 amino acids, cysteine to phenylalanine. Solely the CDR3 DNA is kept, with 36 bases framed from the first base. Every donor was a healthy Caucasian. The library was prepared using 5' RACE. The sequencing machine was an Illumina HiSeq 2000. Template switching added a universal primer binding site, and the final cDNA carried a unique molecular identifier that allowed TCR cDNA molecules to be counted accurately. Specific primers in the conserved constant-segment region were used to synthesize first-strand cDNA for the TCR alpha and beta chains. To control for contamination, every cDNA library was double barcoded, receiving both a SMART-Mk sample barcode and Illumina barcodes. TruSeq adapter sequences and Illumina sample barcodes were added in two successive PCR steps. Sequencing of the TCR alpha and beta cDNA libraries was done on the Illumina HiSeq platform using custom primers. On the authors' methods: MiGEC processed the raw reads to extract unique molecular identifiers, while MiXCR was used to determine the CDR3 positions. For each individual, recombination models were inferred using an EM algorithm with the repgenHMM and IGoR tools. Shared clonotype analysis was performed with the tcR package in R, normalizing sharing by the product of cloneset sizes. Out-of-frame nonproductive sequences were analyzed to study raw recombination free of thymic and clonal selection effects. TCRdb reanalyzed the raw reads on its own, using fastp at Q25 for trimming and MiXCR for clone calling, and kept in-frame beta chains. A single entry per CDR3 protein holds the most common genes and DNA from its merged rows. The V and J calls reflect TCRdb's pipeline rather than the authors' work. The sample table holds 1.5 million to 2 million distinct CDR3 sequences, of which under 35% were seen once. Of the sample, roughly 0.3% is held by the ten largest clones.

The rearrangement joined TRBV6-6 to TRBJ1-1; the D gene is perhaps TRBD1, from 5 matching bases. This sequence was found in a newborn girl in good health. The sequenced sample was cord blood. The DNA is TGTGCCAGCAGTTACGGGGGGTGGGAAGCTTTCTTT. This codes for CASSYGGWEAFF.